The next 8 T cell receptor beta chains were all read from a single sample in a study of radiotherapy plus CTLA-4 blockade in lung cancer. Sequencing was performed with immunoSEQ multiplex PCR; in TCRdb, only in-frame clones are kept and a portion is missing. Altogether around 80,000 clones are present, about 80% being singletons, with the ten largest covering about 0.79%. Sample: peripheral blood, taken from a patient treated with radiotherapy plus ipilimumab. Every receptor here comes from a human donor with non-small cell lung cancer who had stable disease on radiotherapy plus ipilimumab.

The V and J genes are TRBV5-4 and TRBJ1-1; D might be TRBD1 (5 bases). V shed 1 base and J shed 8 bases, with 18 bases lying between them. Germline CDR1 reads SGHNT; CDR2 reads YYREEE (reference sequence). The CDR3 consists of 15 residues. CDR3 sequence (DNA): TGTGCCAGCAGCTTGCCCATAGGACAACCTAGGGAAGCTTTCTTT. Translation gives CASSLPIGQPREAFF.

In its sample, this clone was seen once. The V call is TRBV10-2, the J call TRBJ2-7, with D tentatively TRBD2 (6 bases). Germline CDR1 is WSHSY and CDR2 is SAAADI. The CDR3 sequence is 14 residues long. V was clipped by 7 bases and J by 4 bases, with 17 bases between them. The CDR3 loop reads CASIRIGRRYEQYF. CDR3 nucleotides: TGCGCCAGCATCCGGATAGGGAGGAGGTACGAGCAGTACTTC.

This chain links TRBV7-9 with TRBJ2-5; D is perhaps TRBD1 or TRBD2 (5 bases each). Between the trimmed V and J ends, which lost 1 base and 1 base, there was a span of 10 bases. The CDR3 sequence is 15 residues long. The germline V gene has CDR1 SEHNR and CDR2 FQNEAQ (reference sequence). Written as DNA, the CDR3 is TGTGCCAGCAGCTTAGGAGGGACGGGCCAAGAGACCCAGTACTTC. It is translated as CASSLGGTGQETQYF.

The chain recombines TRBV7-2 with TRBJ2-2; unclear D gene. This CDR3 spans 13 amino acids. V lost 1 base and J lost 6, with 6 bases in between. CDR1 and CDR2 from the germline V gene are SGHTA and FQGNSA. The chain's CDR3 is CASSLGSAGELFF. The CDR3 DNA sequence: TGTGCCAGCAGCTTAGGGTCGGCCGGGGAGCTGTTTTTT. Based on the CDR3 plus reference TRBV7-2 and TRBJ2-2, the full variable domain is GAGVSQSPSNKVTEKGKDVELRCDPISGHTALYWYRQSLGQGLEFLIYFQGNSAPDKSGLPSDRFSAERTGGSVSTLTIQRTQQEDSAVYLCASSLGSAGELFFGEGSRLTVL.

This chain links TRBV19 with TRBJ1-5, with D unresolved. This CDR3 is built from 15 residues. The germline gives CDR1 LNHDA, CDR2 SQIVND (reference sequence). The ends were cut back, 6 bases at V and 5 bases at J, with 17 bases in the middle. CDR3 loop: CASRPLSGGDQPQHF. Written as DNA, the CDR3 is TGTGCCAGTAGACCCCTATCGGGAGGCGATCAGCCCCAGCATTTT.

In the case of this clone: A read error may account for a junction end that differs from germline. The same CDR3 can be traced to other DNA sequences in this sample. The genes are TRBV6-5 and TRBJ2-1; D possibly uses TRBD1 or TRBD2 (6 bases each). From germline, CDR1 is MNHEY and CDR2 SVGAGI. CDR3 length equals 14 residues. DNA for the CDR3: TGTGCCAGCCAGAGGAGGGGGGCTGAAAATGAGCAATTCTTC. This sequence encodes CASQRRGAENEQFF.

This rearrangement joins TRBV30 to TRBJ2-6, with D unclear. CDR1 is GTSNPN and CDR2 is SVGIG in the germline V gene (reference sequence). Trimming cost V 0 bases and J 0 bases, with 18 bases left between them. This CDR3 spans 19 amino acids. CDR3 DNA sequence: TGTGCCTGGAGTGTAGTAACCCTAACCACCCACTCTGGGGCCAACGTCCTGACTTTC. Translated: CAWSVVTLTTHSGANVLTF.

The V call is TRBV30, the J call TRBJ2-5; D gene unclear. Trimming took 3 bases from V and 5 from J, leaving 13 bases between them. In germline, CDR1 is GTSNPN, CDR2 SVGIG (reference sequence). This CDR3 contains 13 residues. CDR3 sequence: CAWRTRSEETQYF. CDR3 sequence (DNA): TGTGCCTGGAGGACCCGCAGTGAGGAGACCCAGTACTTC.